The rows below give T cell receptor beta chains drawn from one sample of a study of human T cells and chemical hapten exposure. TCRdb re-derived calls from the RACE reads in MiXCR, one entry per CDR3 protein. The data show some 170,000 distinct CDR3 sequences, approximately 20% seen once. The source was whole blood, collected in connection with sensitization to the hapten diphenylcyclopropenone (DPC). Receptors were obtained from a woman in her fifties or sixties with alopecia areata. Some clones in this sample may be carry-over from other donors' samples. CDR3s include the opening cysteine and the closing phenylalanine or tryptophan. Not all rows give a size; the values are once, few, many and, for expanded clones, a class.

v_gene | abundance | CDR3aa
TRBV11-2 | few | CASSSLAGYEQYF
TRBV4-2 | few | CASSRPAGLVMNEQFF
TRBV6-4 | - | CASSDWVSNQPQHF
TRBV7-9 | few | CASSPPAGADTEAFF
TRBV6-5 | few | CASRSTGNPMGTQYF
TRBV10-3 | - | CANHTSGRAYGELFF
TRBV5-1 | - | CASSSLSDLGNEQFF
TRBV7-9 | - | CATGGPETQYF
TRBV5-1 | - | CASSPEAGVGTGELFF
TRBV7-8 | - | CASSLGSPSGNTIYF
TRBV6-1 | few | CASRAGLSYEQYF
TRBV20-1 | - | CSASPTGGSYNEQFF
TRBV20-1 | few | CSASGVDPRPTDTQYF
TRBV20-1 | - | CSAMKPGPTGAEAFF
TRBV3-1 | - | CASSLLGKNEQYF
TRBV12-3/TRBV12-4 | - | CASRALSANEKLFF
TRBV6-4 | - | CASSDQGAYSNQPQHF
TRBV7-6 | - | CASSFRGAGGVLYTDTQYF
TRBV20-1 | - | CSAKDGRRHEQYF
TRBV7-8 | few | CASSVTFPQPQHF
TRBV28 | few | CASSFRRVSTSTDTQYF
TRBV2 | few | CASSVGLAETQYF
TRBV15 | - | CATSREEVFTRYNEQFF
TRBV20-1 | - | CSARTWIGETQYF
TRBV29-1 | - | CSVEYRALVTEAFF